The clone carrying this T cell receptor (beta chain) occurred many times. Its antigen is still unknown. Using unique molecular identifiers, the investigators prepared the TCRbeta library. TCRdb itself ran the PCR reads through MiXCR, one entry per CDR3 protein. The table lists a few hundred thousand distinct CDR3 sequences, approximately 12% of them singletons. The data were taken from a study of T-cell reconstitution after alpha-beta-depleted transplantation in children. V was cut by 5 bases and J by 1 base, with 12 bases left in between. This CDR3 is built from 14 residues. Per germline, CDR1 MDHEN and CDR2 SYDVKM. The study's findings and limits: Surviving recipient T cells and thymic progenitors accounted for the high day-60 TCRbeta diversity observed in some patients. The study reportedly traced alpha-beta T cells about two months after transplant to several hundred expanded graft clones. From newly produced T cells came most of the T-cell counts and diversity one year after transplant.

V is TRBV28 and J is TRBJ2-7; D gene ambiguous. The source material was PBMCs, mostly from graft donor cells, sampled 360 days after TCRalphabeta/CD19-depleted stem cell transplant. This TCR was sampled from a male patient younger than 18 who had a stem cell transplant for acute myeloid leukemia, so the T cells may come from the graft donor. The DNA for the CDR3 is TGTGCCAGCAGTCCGTCCGAGCCATCCTACGAGCAGTACTTC. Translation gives CASSPSEPSYEQYF.